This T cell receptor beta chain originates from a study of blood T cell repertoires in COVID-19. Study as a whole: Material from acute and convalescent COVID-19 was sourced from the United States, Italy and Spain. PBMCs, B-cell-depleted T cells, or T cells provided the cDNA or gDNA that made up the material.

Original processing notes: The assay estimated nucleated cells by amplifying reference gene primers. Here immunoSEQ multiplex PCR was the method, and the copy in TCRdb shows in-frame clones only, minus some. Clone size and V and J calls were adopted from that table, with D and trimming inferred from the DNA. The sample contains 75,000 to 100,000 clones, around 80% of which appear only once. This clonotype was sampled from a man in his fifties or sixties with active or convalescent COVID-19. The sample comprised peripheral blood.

CDR3 coding DNA: TGTGCCAGCAGCCAATTACAGGGCAGTCGGGAGACCCAGTACTTC. Its protein is CASSQLQGSRETQYF. This rearrangement joins TRBV3-1 (or the pseudogene TRBV3-2) to TRBJ2-5; possibly TRBD1 for D (6 bases). Germline CDR1 reads LGHDT; CDR2 reads YNNKEL (reference sequence). The CDR3 has 15 residues. V lost 2 bases to trimming and J lost 5 bases, with 15 bases between them.